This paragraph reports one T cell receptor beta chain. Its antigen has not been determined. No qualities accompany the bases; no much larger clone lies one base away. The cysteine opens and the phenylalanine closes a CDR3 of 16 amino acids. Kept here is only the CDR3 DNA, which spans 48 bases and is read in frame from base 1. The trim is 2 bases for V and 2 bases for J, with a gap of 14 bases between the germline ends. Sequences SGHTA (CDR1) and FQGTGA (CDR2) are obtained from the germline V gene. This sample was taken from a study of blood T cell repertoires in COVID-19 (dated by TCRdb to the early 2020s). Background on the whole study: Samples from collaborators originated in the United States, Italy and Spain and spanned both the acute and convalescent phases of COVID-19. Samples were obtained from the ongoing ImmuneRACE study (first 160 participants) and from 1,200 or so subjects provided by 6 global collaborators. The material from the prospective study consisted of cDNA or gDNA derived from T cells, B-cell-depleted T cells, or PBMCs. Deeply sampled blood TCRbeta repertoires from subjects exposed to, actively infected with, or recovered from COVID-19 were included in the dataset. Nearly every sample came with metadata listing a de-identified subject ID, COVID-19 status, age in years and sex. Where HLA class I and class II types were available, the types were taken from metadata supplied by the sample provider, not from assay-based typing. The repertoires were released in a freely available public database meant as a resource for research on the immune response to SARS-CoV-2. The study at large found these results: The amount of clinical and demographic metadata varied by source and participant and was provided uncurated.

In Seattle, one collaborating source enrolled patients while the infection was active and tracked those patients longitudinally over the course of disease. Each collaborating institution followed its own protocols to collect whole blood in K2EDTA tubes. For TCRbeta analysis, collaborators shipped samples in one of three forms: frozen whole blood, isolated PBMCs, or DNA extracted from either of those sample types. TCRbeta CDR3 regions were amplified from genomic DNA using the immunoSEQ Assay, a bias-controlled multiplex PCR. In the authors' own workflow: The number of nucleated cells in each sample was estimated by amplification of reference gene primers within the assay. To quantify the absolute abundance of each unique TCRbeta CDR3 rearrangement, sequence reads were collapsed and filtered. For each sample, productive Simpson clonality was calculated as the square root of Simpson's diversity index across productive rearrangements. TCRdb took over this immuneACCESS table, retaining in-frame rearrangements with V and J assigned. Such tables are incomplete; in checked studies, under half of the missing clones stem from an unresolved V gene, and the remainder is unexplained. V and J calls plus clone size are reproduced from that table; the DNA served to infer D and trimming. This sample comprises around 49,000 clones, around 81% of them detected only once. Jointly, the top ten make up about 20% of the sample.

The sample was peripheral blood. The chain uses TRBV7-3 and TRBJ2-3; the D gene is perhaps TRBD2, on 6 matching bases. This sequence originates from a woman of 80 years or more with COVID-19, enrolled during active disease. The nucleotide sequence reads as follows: TGTGCCAGCAGCTTATTCGGGGGAGCCATCACAGATACGCAGTATTTT. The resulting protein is CASSLFGGAITDTQYF. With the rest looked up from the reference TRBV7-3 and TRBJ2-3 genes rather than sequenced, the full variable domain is GAGVSQTPSNKVTEKGKYVELRCDPISGHTALYWYRQSLGQGPEFLIYFQGTGAADDSGLPNDRFFAVRPEGSVSTLKIQRTERGDSAVYLCASSLFGGAITDTQYFGPGTRLTVL.